Listed here are 5 T cell receptor beta chains from one sample, sequenced in a study of T cell responses to AZD1222 COVID-19 vaccine. Here immunoSEQ multiplex PCR was the method, and the copy in TCRdb shows in-frame clones only, minus some. The sample has approximately 110,000 clones, around 90% seen once. This material consisted of peripheral blood, taken on day 0 of AZD1222 vaccination. The receptors were sampled from an adult in good health.

This clone was detected only once. This chain uses TRBV18 with TRBJ2-3, with D possibly called TRBD1 or TRBD2 (5 bases each). In germline, CDR1 is KGHSH, CDR2 LQKENI. Trimming left V 3 bases short and J 3 bases short, with 10 bases between. This CDR3 has 14 amino acids. CDR3 nucleotide sequence: TGTGCCAGCTCACCGCTGGGGGATACAGATACGCAGTATTTT. As protein: CASSPLGDTDTQYF.

The chain links TRBV24-1 to TRBJ2-1; 14 bases align to TRBD2. The germline CDR1 and CDR2 sequences are KGHDR and SFDVKD. The CDR3 runs to 17 residues. V lost 4 bases, J lost 6 bases, and 7 bases stayed unmatched. CDR3 DNA: TGTGCCACCAGTGAACGGACTAGCGGGAGGAGGGGCAATGAGCAGTTCTTC. Its translation: CATSERTSGRRGNEQFF.

The chain links TRBV27 to TRBJ2-2; D not resolved. Germline lookup yields CDR1 MNHEY and CDR2 SMNVEV (reference sequence). The V end was cut by 4 bases, the J end by 2 bases, with 8 bases between. The CDR3 contains 14 residues. CDR3 sequence: CASSWAENTGELFF. The CDR3 DNA reads as TGTGCCAGCAGTTGGGCAGAAAACACCGGGGAGCTGTTTTTT.

The rearrangement links TRBV5-4 to TRBJ1-1; D gene ambiguous. Per germline, CDR1 SGHNT and CDR2 YYREEE (reference sequence). The CDR3 has 13 amino acids. V was shortened by 0 bases and J by 5 bases, with 8 bases between the two germline ends. The DNA for the CDR3 is TGTGCCAGCAGCTTGGGGGGTAGGACTGAAGCTTTCTTT. It is translated as CASSLGGRTEAFF.

The chain carries TRBV27 and TRBJ1-2; TRBD1 matches at 8 bases. The germline V gene encodes CDR1 MNHEY and CDR2 SMNVEV (reference sequence). The CDR3 consists of 14 residues. Trimming cost V 2 bases and J 4 bases; bases outside gene matches: 3. The chain's CDR3 is CASSLAGGGYGYTF. CDR3 nucleotide sequence: TGTGCCAGCAGTTTAGCAGGGGGCGGCTATGGCTACACCTTC.